Reported below is one T cell receptor (beta chain). Germline V gene sequence: CDR1 LNHDA, CDR2 SQIVND (reference sequence). The CDR3 spans 14 residues. V gave up 5 bases and J gave up 6 bases; unmatched junction bases: 4. This sample is drawn from a study of siplizumab effects on memory and regulatory T cells. Only in-frame clones appear in the TCRdb table, and some are missing; sequencing was by immunoSEQ multiplex PCR. The sample yields some 120,000 clones, about 94% seen once. The chain has TRBV19 and TRBJ2-1, with 10 bases aligning to TRBD1. The sequence derives from a human donor in good health. The sequencing input was non-Treg CD4+ T cells sorted from blood. The CDR3 sequence: CASSLRQGANEQFF. The CDR3 DNA sequence: TGTGCCAGTAGTCTCAGACAGGGGGCCAATGAGCAGTTCTTC.